Each of the 25 T cell receptor beta chains below was sequenced from the same sample in a study of blood T cell repertoires in COVID-19. Only in-frame clones appear in the TCRdb table, and some are missing; sequencing was by immunoSEQ multiplex PCR. The repertoire holds about 56,000 clones, with more than 80% as singletons. Sequencing was done on a sample of peripheral blood. These receptor sequences come from a human donor in a cohort sampled during active COVID-19.

With regard to this clone: This same CDR3 is encoded by further DNA sequences in the sample. The gene calls are TRBV5-1 and TRBJ1-6, with 10 nucleotides matching TRBD1. V trimming: 4 bases; J trimming: 10 bases; junction bases outside the gene matches: 14. The CDR3 length is 17 residues. CDR1 is SGHRS, CDR2 YFSETQ, per germline. The CDR3 bases are TGCGCCAGCAGCGCGGTCGGGGGTGACAGGGGGCAATCACCCCTCCACTTT. Translation gives CASSAVGGDRGQSPLHF.

The gene calls are TRBV6-5 and TRBJ2-7; the D gene is possibly TRBD1 (6 bases). The CDR3 contains 13 residues. The V end was cut by 5 bases, the J end by 0 bases, with 8 bases between. Germline CDR1 reads MNHEY; CDR2 reads SVGAGI. The CDR3 sequence: CASSRGYSYEQYF. The CDR3 DNA is TGTGCCAGCAGTAGGGGGTACTCCTACGAGCAGTACTTC.

This chain uses TRBV7-2 with TRBJ2-1; 8 bases align to TRBD2. Germline CDR1 SGHTA, CDR2 FQGNSA. The CDR3 loop spans 14 amino acids. J was trimmed by 9 bases and V by 1 base; bases with no gene match: 5. CDR3 bases: TGTGCCAGCAGCTTAGTTGCGGGGGGAGGTGAGCAGTTCTTC. It specifies CASSLVAGGGEQFF.

As regards this clone: Other DNA sequences in the sample encode the same CDR3. The chain is built from TRBV18 and TRBJ2-7; D might be TRBD2 (6 bases). V gave up 6 bases and J gave up 5 bases, with 17 bases separating them. Germline lookup yields CDR1 KGHSH and CDR2 LQKENI. The CDR3 length is 14 residues. The CDR3 DNA is TGTGCCAGCTCGCCGCGGGAACCATGGGACGAGCAGTACTTC. It is translated as CASSPREPWDEQYF.

This chain joins TRBV29-1 and TRBJ2-7, with 9 bases lining up with TRBD1. Germline values: CDR1 SQVTM, CDR2 ANQGSEA. The V and J ends lost 7 bases and 5 bases, in that order; junction bases with no gene match: 12. The CDR3 has 14 amino acids. The CDR3 spells CSATGGLIPHEQYF. The CDR3 DNA sequence: TGCAGCGCAACAGGGGGCTTGATTCCCCACGAGCAGTACTTC.

The J gene is TRBJ2-7, the V gene TRBV4-3, with TRBD1 as a possible D gene (7 bases). Per germline, CDR1 LGHNA and CDR2 YSLEER. V lost 0 bases, J lost 1 base, and 19 bases lay in between. CDR3 length: 18 amino acids. The CDR3 DNA reads TGCGCCAGCAGCCAAGATCTTAGCGGCAGGGGGAGTTCCTACGAGCAGTACTTC. Translated: CASSQDLSGRGSSYEQYF.

The chain recombines TRBV7-8 with TRBJ2-4; 9 nucleotides align to TRBD2. With 4 bases clipped from V and 1 base from J, the junction kept 2 bases outside the gene matches. CDR1 SGHVS and CDR2 FQNEAQ come from the germline V gene. This CDR3 is built from 15 residues. This CDR3 reads CASSSSGAAKNIQYF. CDR3 in DNA: TGTGCCAGCAGCTCTAGCGGGGCGGCCAAAAACATTCAGTACTTC.

The chain carries TRBV27 and TRBJ1-6; 9 bases align to TRBD1. Per the germline V gene, CDR1 is MNHEY and CDR2 is SMNVEV (reference sequence). The length of the CDR3 is 18 residues. J lost 7 bases, V lost 6 bases, and 16 bases had no gene match. CDR3 DNA: TGTGCCAGCAGGTTACGAAACACAGGGGGCGTGTGGAATTCACCCCTCCACTTT. This gives the protein CASRLRNTGGVWNSPLHF.

CDR3 DNA sequence: TGCGCCAGCAGCCCGGGGACTAGCGGGGGGAGAGATACGCAGTATTTT. Translating it yields CASSPGTSGGRDTQYF. This chain uses TRBV5-1 with TRBJ2-3; 15 nucleotides match TRBD2. The germline V gene encodes CDR1 SGHRS and CDR2 YFSETQ. The CDR3 contains 16 residues. The ends lost 4 bases at V and 5 bases at J; junction bases unmatched: 5.

The chain couples TRBV11-2 to TRBJ1-3; D is possibly TRBD1 (5 bases). V lost 5 bases and J 4 bases, leaving 12 bases between the germline ends. The length of the CDR3 is 14 residues. The germline CDR1 and CDR2 sequences are SGHAT and FQNNGV. The CDR3 spells CASSTDTDGNTIYF. CDR3 coding DNA: TGTGCCAGCAGCACGGACACGGACGGAAACACCATATATTTT.

This chain joins TRBV7-9 and TRBJ1-2; 9 bases fit TRBD1. The germline V gene encodes CDR1 SEHNR and CDR2 FQNEAQ (reference sequence). This CDR3 is built from 17 residues. Germline trimming cut 0 bases from V and 5 bases from J; bases unmatched to any gene: 10. The CDR3 nucleotides read TGTGCCAGCAGCTTAGCCGGAGGGGGACAGGGAGGATATGGCTACACCTTC. Protein sequence: CASSLAGGGQGGYGYTF.

This clone was recorded only once. The J gene is TRBJ1-2, the V gene TRBV20-1; TRBD1 is a possible D gene (5 bases). Trimming took off 3 bases at V and 5 bases at J, with 10 bases between the two ends. Germline V gene lookup returns CDR1 DFQATT and CDR2 SNEGSKA (reference sequence). There are 12 residues in the CDR3. CDR3 coding DNA: TGCAGTGCTAGTGAGGCAGGGTATGGCTACACCTTC. It codes for CSASEAGYGYTF.

V gene TRBV11-1 combines with J gene TRBJ1-6; no clear D gene. CDR1 SGHAT and CDR2 FQDESV come from the germline V gene (reference sequence). The germline V and J ends were trimmed by 5 bases and 7 bases, with 9 bases remaining between them. CDR3 length: 13 residues. CDR3 nucleotide sequence: TGTGCCAGCAGCCTCGGTTGGAATTCACCCCTCCACTTT. Translated, it gives CASSLGWNSPLHF.

This rearrangement joins TRBV2 to TRBJ1-6; the D gene is possibly TRBD1 (6 bases). Germline-derived CDR1 and CDR2 are SNHLY and FYNNEI. This CDR3 has 15 residues. V shed 5 bases and J shed 7 bases, with 15 bases lying between them. CDR3 coding DNA: TGTGCCAGCAGTTCAAACGACAGGCTGAATTCACCCCTCCACTTT. This encodes CASSSNDRLNSPLHF.

This clone was found once. The chain combines TRBV6-4 with TRBJ2-1; 8 nucleotides agree with TRBD1. Germline lookup yields CDR1 MRHNA and CDR2 SNTAGT. This CDR3 is 17 amino acids long. With V trimmed by 6 bases and J by 0 bases, 10 bases remained unmatched. The DNA for the CDR3 is TGTGCCAGCAGGGCCATTAACAGGGGGAGCTCCTACAATGAGCAGTTCTTC. Translating it yields CASRAINRGSSYNEQFF.

This chain joins TRBV14 and TRBJ1-1, with D maybe TRBD1 (6 bases). Between the trimmed V and J ends, which lost 3 bases and 3 bases, there was a span of 20 bases. Germline assignment: CDR1 SGHDN and CDR2 FVKESK. This CDR3 is built from 17 residues. In nucleotides, the CDR3 is TGTGCCAGCAGCCACAGAGCGGGGGGGCTTGGGTACACTGAAGCTTTCTTT. Translation: CASSHRAGGLGYTEAFF.

The chain combines TRBV19 with TRBJ2-3; 10 bases align to TRBD1. The CDR3 is 16 amino acids. Germline CDR1 and CDR2: LNHDA and SQIVND (reference sequence). The trim removed 5 bases at V and 0 bases at J, leaving 5 bases unmatched. This CDR3 reads CASSATGGSSTDTQYF. In DNA form, the CDR3 reads TGTGCCAGTAGTGCGACAGGGGGCTCTAGCACAGATACGCAGTATTTT. Full variable domain (outside the CDR3, taken from reference TRBV19 and TRBJ2-3): DGGITQSPKYLFRKEGQNVTLSCEQNLNHDAMYWYRQDPGQGLRLIYYSQIVNDFQKGDIAEGYSVSREKKESFPLTVTSAQKNPTAFYLCASSATGGSSTDTQYFGPGTRLTVL.

The chain recombines TRBV19 with TRBJ2-1, with 7 bases matching TRBD1. Trimming cost V 5 bases and J 6 bases; bases outside gene matches: 10. CDR1 and CDR2 from the germline V gene are LNHDA and SQIVND (reference sequence). The CDR3 length is 15 residues. CDR3 nucleotide sequence: TGTGCCAGTAGTGTTCGACAGGGCTCGGGCAATGAGCAGTTCTTC. Translating it yields CASSVRQGSGNEQFF.

The chain joins TRBV2 to TRBJ1-2; unclear D gene. V dropped 5 bases and J dropped 8 bases, with 18 bases sitting between them. Germline V lookup: CDR1 SNHLY, CDR2 FYNNEI. This CDR3 is 14 amino acids long. CDR3: CASSTRFSGWGYTF. The CDR3 bases are TGTGCCAGCAGTACAAGATTCTCTGGCTGGGGCTACACCTTC.

The genes are TRBV2 and TRBJ1-2, with D maybe TRBD1 (5 bases). The CDR3 extends over 15 amino acids. Germline assignment: CDR1 SNHLY and CDR2 FYNNEI. The V end was cut by 3 bases, the J end by 5 bases, with 16 bases between. CDR3 loop: CASSELAGFGYGYTF. CDR3 nucleotides: TGTGCCAGCAGTGAGTTGGCAGGGTTTGGATATGGCTACACCTTC.

Only one count was recorded for this clone. Within the sample, other DNA sequences also encode this same CDR3. The genes are TRBV25-1 and TRBJ1-2; D perhaps matches TRBD1 (6 bases). V was trimmed by 2 bases and J by 2 bases, leaving 9 bases between them. There are 14 residues in the CDR3. Germline CDR1 is MGHDK and CDR2 is SYGVNS. CDR3 sequence: CASSEGGGNYGYTF. The CDR3 DNA sequence: TGTGCCAGCAGTGAAGGGGGGGGCAACTATGGCTACACCTTC.

V and J are TRBV11-2 and TRBJ1-3, with D uncertain. CDR1 is SGHAT and CDR2 is FQNNGV in the germline V gene. V was trimmed by 1 base and J by 0 bases, leaving 7 bases between them. The CDR3 has 15 residues. CDR3 nucleotides: TGTGCCAGCAGCTTAGGCGGTACCTCTGGAAACACCATATATTTT. Its translation is CASSLGGTSGNTIYF.

This chain connects TRBV29-1 to TRBJ1-1; no clear D gene. V was cut by 5 bases and J by 0 bases, with 16 bases left in between. The V gene's germline CDR1 is SQVTM and CDR2 ANQGSEA. CDR3 length: 15 residues. CDR3 sequence: CSVLHRLIMNTEAFF. In nucleotides, the CDR3 is TGCAGCGTTCTTCACCGACTGATCATGAACACTGAAGCTTTCTTT.

V usage is TRBV3-1 (or the pseudogene TRBV3-2) and J usage is TRBJ2-7, with 10 positions matching TRBD1. The germline gives CDR1 LGHDT, CDR2 YNNKEL (reference sequence). Unmatched junction bases numbered 4, after V lost 4 bases and J lost 4 bases. The CDR3 extends over 14 amino acids. CDR3 region: CASSRQGAVYEQYF. As DNA, the CDR3 is TGTGCCAGCAGCCGACAGGGGGCGGTTTACGAGCAGTACTTC.

The CDR3 loop reads CASSWRPETQYF. The CDR3, as DNA: TGTGCCAGCAGCTGGAGACCAGAGACCCAGTACTTC. V and J are TRBV3-1 (or the pseudogene TRBV3-2) and TRBJ2-5; D is unclear. With 5 bases removed from V and 4 bases from J, the gap between germline ends came to 8 bases. This CDR3 has 12 amino acids. Germline assignment: CDR1 LGHDT and CDR2 YNNKEL (reference sequence).